This T cell receptor (beta chain) is drawn from a study of blood T cell repertoires in COVID-19. Study-level background: T cells, B-cell-depleted T cells, or PBMCs supplied cDNA or gDNA.

In the source study's methods: Estimation of nucleated cell counts relied on the amplification of reference gene primers. Using immunoSEQ multiplex PCR, the repertoire was profiled, and TCRdb retains in-frame clones only, with some absent. V, J and clone size derive from that table, while D and trimming were established from the DNA sequence. The sample contains some 160,000 clones, 85% to 90% of which appear only once. V shed 1 base and J shed 5 bases, with 11 bases lying between them. The germline V gene encodes CDR1 LGHDT and CDR2 YNNKEL (reference sequence). The CDR3 is 15 amino acids. This TCR was recovered from a woman in her fifties or sixties with active COVID-19. The J gene is TRBJ2-2, the V gene TRBV3-1 (or the pseudogene TRBV3-2), with a tentative D call TRBD1 (6 bases). The sequencing input was peripheral blood. DNA of the CDR3: TGTGCCAGCAGCCAAGGCCAGGGGTGGACCGGGGAGCTGTTTTTT. Translated, it gives CASSQGQGWTGELFF.